This record looks at one T cell receptor (beta chain) sequence and its context. This clone was detected only once. Its antigen is currently not known. No per-base quality is available; no much larger clone lies one base away. Counted from cysteine to phenylalanine, this CDR3 has 16 amino acids. The DNA shown is the 48-base CDR3, in frame from base 1. CDR1 and CDR2 were assigned from the germline V gene (reference sequence) as SGHNT and YYREEE. Unmatched junction bases come to 6, with V trimmed by 7 bases and J by 1 base. This sample was included in a study of long-term antiretroviral therapy in people with HIV (dated by TCRdb to 2021 to 2024). With regard to the full study: Collection of the earliest samples took place about a decade ahead of the 2015 WHO recommendation for immediate ART, at a time when ART was typically delayed until CD4 counts fell. Whether ART initiation and durable HIV suppression were associated with changes in peripheral blood TRB repertoire composition and diversity was tested in a retrospective serial study. From some 30 adults with confirmed HIV infection, the cohort provided 150 to 200 cryopreserved PBMC samples, gathered serially across a mean of approximately six years (range 1-12). Eleven of the 30 participants with HIV were female. Test extractions of a monoclonal T-cell line alongside 33 polyclonal samples showed no cross-contamination during QIAcube processing. Beyond this particular receptor, the publication reports: Starting ART was linked to a significant rise in TRB diversity, yet even after long-term ART the diversity remained significantly lower than in transplant donor controls. No data were available on ART adherence, viral resistance or therapy changes, limiting inferences about post-ART repertoire changes. Samples dated from the mid-2000s to the late 2010s, and the ART regimens used may be less effective than current ones. At every time point, the repertoire was dominated by expanded TRB clones first identified before ART initiation, although this dominance fluctuated and, in many PLHIV, declined after ART. CDR3 length ranges in HIV repertoires were narrower than in controls, and network structure suggested an antigen-experienced repertoire with only a slight naive shift after ART. Because pre-ART samples had limited cell numbers, unsorted PBMC were profiled rather than sorted CD4+ and CD8+ T cells. Because PBMC availability was limited, only the TCR beta chain was sequenced, with no alpha chain pairing.

Inclusion was restricted to participants for whom at least one PBMC sample before ART initiation and at least two post-ART samples were available. Every participant with HIV received treatment in the United States of America. Before DNA extraction, cryopreserved samples of about 1-10 million PBMC were thawed and washed. At the time of the earliest PBMC sample for each participant with HIV, ages ranged from roughly 23 to 60 years. PBMC samples from each participant spanned 1-4 timepoints before ART initiation and 2-8 timepoints after ART initiation, with a median of 7 samples. For every participant, serial HIV viral load, CD4+ T-cell count, ART history and demographic data were obtained. Genomic DNA was extracted from unsorted PBMC with a Qiagen kit on a QIAcube, processed in batches of 12 samples. The immunoSEQ hsTCRB v3.0 assay was used at survey level resolution to sequence the TRB variable region. A depth of 40,000-50,000 T-cell genomes per sample was targeted for TRB sequencing. TRB libraries were pooled and sequenced on an Illumina MiSeq using a v3 150-cycle kit. For the original study's pipeline: Repertoire analysis was performed in R inside a reproducible Nextflow workflow that covered QC, data transformation and analysis. LymphoSeq2, an R package for exploring AIRR-Seq data, was used to implement custom analyses. After excluding a handful of samples that yielded fewer than 5000 total TRB sequences, around 190 HIV repertoires remained for analysis. Of the 188 retained HIV repertoires, 55 to 60 were collected before and approximately 130 after ART initiation. Repertoires were downsampled to 5000 TRB nucleotide sequences, and summary statistics were averaged over 100 downsampling iterations. Only TRB sequences with CDR3 regions of at least seven amino acids were retained for analysis. A Shannon entropy-derived clonality score and the Gini coefficient were used to measure diversity. Repertoire networks linked the top 5000 CDR3 amino acid sequences whenever two sequences differed by an edit distance of one. For TRB CDR3 amino acid sequences, GLIPH2 was used to predict antigen specificity groups and MHC restriction. Known CMV, EBV, HIV or tissue antigen associations were flagged by matching CDR3 amino acid sequences against VDJdb and McPAS-TCR. Pre-ART, post-ART and control groups were compared with Wilcoxon signed-rank tests and Holm-Bonferroni correction. TCRdb's version of the immuneACCESS table is confined to in-frame rearrangements and falls short of the full clone set. An unresolved V gene accounts for under half of the shortfall where checked; the remainder is of unknown origin. V, J and clone size derive from that table, while D and trimming were established from the DNA sequence. The sample table records 20,000 or so clones; 87% of these occur just once. Jointly, the top ten make up just over 8% of the sample.

This specimen was unsorted PBMCs, taken 0.2 years before starting antiretroviral therapy. Rearrangement joined TRBV5-4 to TRBJ2-2; 11 central nucleotides agree with TRBD2. This sequence originates from a man between 18 and 35 years old with HIV. The DNA reads TGTGCCAGCCAGCTAGCGGGAGGCCGGAACACCGGGGAGCTGTTTTTT. Protein translation: CASQLAGGRNTGELFF.